Sequencing of this T cell receptor beta chain was carried out in a study of shared clonotypes between healthy human individuals (TCRdb year 2020). With respect to the entire study: A couple of women and three men aged 18 to 49 years were included in the cohort. For each donor, three plates each were used for CD4 naive and CD4 memory, two plates were used for CD8 naive, and one plate was used for CD8 memory. The study deeply sequenced blood TCR repertoires of about 5 healthy adults to estimate repertoire size and the extent of clonotype sharing between individuals. Libraries were prepared and TCR repertoires were sequenced by different laboratories using diverse techniques, in order to increase sequencing depth and limit assay-specific biases. Each donor's leukapheresis produced roughly between roughly 0.94 and 9.5 billion PBMCs.

CDR1 and CDR2, looked up from the germline V gene, are SNHLY and FYNNEI. CDR3 length: 11 amino acids, cysteine to phenylalanine. Only the CDR3 part of the read is kept: 33 bases, read in frame from the first base. Deletion took 4 bases off V and 9 bases off J, with a span of 9 bases between the germline ends. The paper as a whole reports these results and caveats: Based on pairwise subsampling, the degree of clonotype sharing among donors was expected to be affected by sequencing depth. Larger estimated clonotype richness was generally found for naive subsets than for memory subsets. Only blood was sampled, and tissue TCR repertoires likely differ from those in blood. Even with the large sequencing depth, rarefaction of the sorted-subset datasets indicated that sequencing was incomplete. Because the study included only a small number of donors, the genetic and exposure-history diversity represented was limited. Clonotypes shared by all four sorted-subset donors showed higher generation probabilities than non-shared clonotypes. Sharing across four donors was observed for about 5% of naive CD4, under 4% of naive CD8, 2% to 2.5% of memory CD4, and roughly 0.4% of memory CD8 clonotypes.

Donors were healthy HIV-negative adults with no recently reported acute infections or vaccinations. Every donor was a Caucasian adult living in Nashville, Tennessee, USA. CD4+ T cells were enriched by magnetic negative selection; naive cells were then positively selected on CD45RA, and the negative fraction formed the memory subset. Blood was obtained by leukapheresis, after which PBMCs were separated by Ficoll-Histopaque density gradient centrifugation and cryopreserved in liquid nitrogen vapor phase. Analytical flow cytometry was used to check the purity and quantity of each magnetically sorted T cell population. From each sorted fraction, genomic DNA was isolated and quantified by UV absorbance on a Nanodrop 2000c. Using the deep immunoSEQ assay, multiplex PCR amplified TCR CDR3 regions from genomic DNA. Extracted genomic DNA from each cell subset was spread evenly across all wells of several immunoSEQ 96-well plates, with each plate serving as a replicate. For sorted subsets, approximately 200 ng of genomic DNA, equivalent to some 30,000 T cell genomes, went into each replicate PCR. The purified libraries were quantified using a Qubit 3.0 fluorometer, sized with a Bioanalyzer 2100, and then quantified again using the KAPA Library Quantification kit. Each immunoSEQ 96-well plate was sequenced on its own single-read 150-cycle Illumina NextSeq 550 flow cell. The study's own analysis went as follows. Because the immunoSEQ output included only junctional sequences and no quality scores, the filtering could not be the same as the filtering used for full-length reads. To assign V/J genes and CDR3, sequences were annotated against IMGT germline references using PyIR, a Python wrapper for IgBLAST v1.9. Reads were removed for weak V/J assignments (E-value above 1e-6), missing CDR3, stop codons, out-of-frame junctions, or ambiguous translated residues. V3J clonotypes were defined by identical inferred V gene, J gene, and CDR3 amino acid sequence. Percentage overlap between repertoires was calculated by dividing the number of shared unique clonotypes by the size of the smaller repertoire. Repertoire richness was assessed with RTK rarefaction, the Chao1 estimator, and Recon v2.1 estimates of unobserved clonotypes. Generation probabilities for all TCRbeta clonotypes obtained by the gDNA method from a few donors were computed using OLGA. Here the immuneACCESS table is served through TCRdb, limited to in-frame sequences with V and J called. Missing clones are a known gap in these copies; in checked studies unresolved V genes cover under half, and the rest lacks a known reason. That table supplies the V and J calls and clone size; D and trimming were determined from the DNA. The sample table lists roughly 2.4 million clones, about 94% of them with a count of one. The ten top clones hold roughly 0.13% of the sample.

This clone was seen a handful of times. Its specific antigen is unknown. Base quality data are lacking; no much larger clone is found one base away. The material sequenced was naive CD4+ T cells sorted from blood. The sample's cell subset or site, from its label and the paper: CD45RA+ positively selected. The V and J segments used are TRBV2 and TRBJ2-5, with the D gene not clear enough to name. The receptor comes from a man aged 18 to 29 in good health. The nucleotide sequence is TGTGCCAGCAGTGCCTCCCCGTCCCAGTACTTC. Translated, this gives CASSASPSQYF.